Listed here is a single T cell receptor beta chain. The target antigen is unknown. This entry belongs to a study of TIL therapy for anti-PD-1-resistant metastatic lung cancer. Turning to the study itself: Most patients had lung adenocarcinoma; a few tumors were EGFR-mutant, two ALK-rearranged; half smoked currently or formerly. Study findings and constraints: Many TIL product clones were absent from baseline tumor, suggesting clonal contraction.

Time point here: pre-treatment sample, taken before nivolumab and TIL therapy. Pleural nodules or supraclavicular lymph nodes made up most of the excised metastases sampled. Stage 4 NSCLC adults joined between late 2017 and 2020. Trimming cost V 5 bases and J 0 bases; bases outside gene matches: 3. This CDR3 has 15 amino acids. Germline loops: CDR1 SGHTA, CDR2 FQGTGA. Sequencing used immunoSEQ v3. The protocol was immunoSEQ multiplex PCR, while the TCRdb copy is restricted to in-frame clones and leaves out a portion. The sample has some 13,000 clones, approximately 72% seen once. Material: tumor tissue, obtained at baseline. This receptor was taken from a woman aged 30-79 years with non-small cell lung cancer. The chain uses TRBV7-3 and TRBJ2-1; TRBD1 matches at 8 bases. CDR3 in amino acids: CASSPQGASYNEQFF. As DNA, the CDR3 is TGTGCCAGCAGCCCCCAGGGGGCCTCCTACAATGAGCAGTTCTTC.